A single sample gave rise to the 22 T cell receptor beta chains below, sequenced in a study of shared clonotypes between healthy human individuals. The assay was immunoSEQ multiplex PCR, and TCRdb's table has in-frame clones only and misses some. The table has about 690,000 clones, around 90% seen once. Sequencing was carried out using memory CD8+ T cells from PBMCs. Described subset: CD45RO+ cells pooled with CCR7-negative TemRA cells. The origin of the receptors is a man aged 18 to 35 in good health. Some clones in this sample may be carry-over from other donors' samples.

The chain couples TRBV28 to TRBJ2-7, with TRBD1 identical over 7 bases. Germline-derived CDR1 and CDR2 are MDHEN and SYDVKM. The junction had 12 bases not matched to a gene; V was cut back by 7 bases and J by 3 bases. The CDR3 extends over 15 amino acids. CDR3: CASTKVRGPNYEQYF. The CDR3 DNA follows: TGTGCCAGCACCAAGGTAAGGGGGCCAAACTACGAGCAGTACTTC.

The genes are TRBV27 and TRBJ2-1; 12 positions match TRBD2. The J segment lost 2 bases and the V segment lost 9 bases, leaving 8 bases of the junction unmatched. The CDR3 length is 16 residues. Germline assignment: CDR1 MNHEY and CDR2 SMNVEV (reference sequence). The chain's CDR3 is CASWGRLAGAYNEQFF. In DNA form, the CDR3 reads TGTGCCAGTTGGGGGAGACTAGCGGGAGCCTACAATGAGCAGTTCTTC.

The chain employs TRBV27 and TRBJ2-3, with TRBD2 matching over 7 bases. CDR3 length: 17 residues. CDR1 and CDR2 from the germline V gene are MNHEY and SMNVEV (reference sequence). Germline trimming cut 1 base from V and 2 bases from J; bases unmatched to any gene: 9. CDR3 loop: CASSLWLPSGYTDTQYF. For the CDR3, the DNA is TGTGCCAGCAGTTTATGGCTCCCTAGCGGTTACACAGATACGCAGTATTTT.

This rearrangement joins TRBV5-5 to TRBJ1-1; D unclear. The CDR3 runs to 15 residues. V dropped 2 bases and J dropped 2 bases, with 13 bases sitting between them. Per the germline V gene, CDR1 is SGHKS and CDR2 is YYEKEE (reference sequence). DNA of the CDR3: TGTGCCAGCAGCTTCGGTATATCGCTAAACACTGAAGCTTTCTTT. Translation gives CASSFGISLNTEAFF. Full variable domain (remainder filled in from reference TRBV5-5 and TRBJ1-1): DAGVTQSPTHLIKTRGQQVTLRCSPISGHKSVSWYQQVLGQGPQFIFQYYEKEERGRGNFPDRFSARQFPNYSSELNVNALLLGDSALYLCASSFGISLNTEAFFGQGTRLTVV.

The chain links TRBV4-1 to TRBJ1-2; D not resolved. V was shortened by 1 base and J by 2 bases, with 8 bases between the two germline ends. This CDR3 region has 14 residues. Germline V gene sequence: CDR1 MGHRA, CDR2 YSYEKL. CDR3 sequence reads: CASSQADNNYGYTF. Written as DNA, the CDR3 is TGCGCCAGCAGCCAAGCAGACAACAACTATGGCTACACCTTC.

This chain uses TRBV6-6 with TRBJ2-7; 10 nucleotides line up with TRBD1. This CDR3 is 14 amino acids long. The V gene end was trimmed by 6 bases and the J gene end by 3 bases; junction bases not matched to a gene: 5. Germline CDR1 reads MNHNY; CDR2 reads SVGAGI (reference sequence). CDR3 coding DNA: TGTGCCAGCAGAGACAGGGGGCTCAGCTACGAGCAGTACTTC. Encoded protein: CASRDRGLSYEQYF.

The CDR3 region has the DNA TGCGCCAGTTCCGGGACAACTTATAACTATGGCTACACCTTC. Translated: CASSGTTYNYGYTF. The chain recombines TRBV4-1 with TRBJ1-2; TRBD1 might be the D (6 bases). The CDR3 sequence is 14 residues long. V was cut by 9 bases and J by 1 base, with 15 bases left in between. The germline V gene encodes CDR1 MGHRA and CDR2 YSYEKL.

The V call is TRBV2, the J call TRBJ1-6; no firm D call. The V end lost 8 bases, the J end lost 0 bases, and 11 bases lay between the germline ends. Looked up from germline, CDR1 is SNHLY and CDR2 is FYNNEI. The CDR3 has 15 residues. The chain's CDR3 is CASVGSSSYNSPLHF. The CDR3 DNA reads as TGTGCCAGCGTCGGGTCAAGCTCCTATAATTCACCCCTCCACTTT. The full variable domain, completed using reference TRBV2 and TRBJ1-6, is EPEVTQTPSHQVTQMGQEVILRCVPISNHLYFYWYRQILGQKVEFLVSFYNNEISEKSEIFDDQFSVERPDGSNFTLKIRSTKLEDSAMYFCASVGSSSYNSPLHFGNGTRLTVT.

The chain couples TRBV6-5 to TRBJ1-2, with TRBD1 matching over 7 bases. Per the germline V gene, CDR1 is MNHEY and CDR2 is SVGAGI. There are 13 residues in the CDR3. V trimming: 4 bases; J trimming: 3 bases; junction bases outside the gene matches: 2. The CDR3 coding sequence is TGTGCCAGCAGTTTCAGGGGGGACTATGGCTACACCTTC. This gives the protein CASSFRGDYGYTF.

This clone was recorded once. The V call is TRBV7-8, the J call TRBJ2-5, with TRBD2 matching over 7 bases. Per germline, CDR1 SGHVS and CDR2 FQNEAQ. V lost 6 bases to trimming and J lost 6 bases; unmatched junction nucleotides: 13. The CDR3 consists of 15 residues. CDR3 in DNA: TGTGCCAGCAGGTCTAAAAGCGGGAAAGGAAAGACCCAGTACTTC. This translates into CASRSKSGKGKTQYF.

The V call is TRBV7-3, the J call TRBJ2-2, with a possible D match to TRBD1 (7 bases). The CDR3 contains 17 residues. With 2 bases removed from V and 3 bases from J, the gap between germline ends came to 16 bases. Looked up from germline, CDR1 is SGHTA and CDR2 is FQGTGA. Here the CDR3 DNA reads TGTGCCAGCAGCTTACGAGGCGGAGGGGGCTACACCGGGGAGCTGTTTTTT. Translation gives CASSLRGGGGYTGELFF.

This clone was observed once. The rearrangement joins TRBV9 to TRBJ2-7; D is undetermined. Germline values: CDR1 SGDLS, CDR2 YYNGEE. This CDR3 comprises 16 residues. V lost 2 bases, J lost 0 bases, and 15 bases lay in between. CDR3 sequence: CASSVDVEGNSYEQYF. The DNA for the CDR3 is TGTGCCAGCAGCGTCGACGTTGAAGGCAACTCCTACGAGCAGTACTTC.

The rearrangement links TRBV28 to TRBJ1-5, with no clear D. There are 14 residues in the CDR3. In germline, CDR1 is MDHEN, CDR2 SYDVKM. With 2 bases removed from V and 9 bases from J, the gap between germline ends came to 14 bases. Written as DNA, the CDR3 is TGTGCCAGCAGTTTACCGGGTGCGAGGCGGCCCCAGCATTTT. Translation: CASSLPGARRPQHF.

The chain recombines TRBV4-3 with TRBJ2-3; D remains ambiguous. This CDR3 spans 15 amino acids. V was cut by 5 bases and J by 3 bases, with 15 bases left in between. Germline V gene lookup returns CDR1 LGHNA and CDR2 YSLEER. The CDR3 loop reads CASSTEAISTDTQYF. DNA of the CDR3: TGCGCCAGCAGCACAGAAGCAATCTCAACAGATACGCAGTATTTT.

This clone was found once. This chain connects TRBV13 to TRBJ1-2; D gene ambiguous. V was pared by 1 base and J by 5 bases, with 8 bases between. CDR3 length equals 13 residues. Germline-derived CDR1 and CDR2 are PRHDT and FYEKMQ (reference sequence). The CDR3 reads CASSLAGIYGYTF. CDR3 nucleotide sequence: TGTGCCAGCAGCTTAGCGGGTATTTATGGCTACACCTTC.

Here the CDR3 DNA reads TGTGCCTGCCCCTCGTCGAGAGGGTCCTCCCTAGACGAGCAGTACTTC. Translated: CACPSSRGSSLDEQYF. The chain recombines TRBV30 with TRBJ2-7, with D perhaps matching TRBD2 (5 bases). The ends were cut back, 6 bases at V and 5 bases at J, with 26 bases in the middle. The V gene's germline CDR1 is GTSNPN and CDR2 SVGIG (reference sequence). The CDR3 runs to 16 residues.

CDR3 sequence (DNA): TGCGCCAGCAGAGGGACTCACCGCGAGCAGTACTTC. This sequence encodes CASRGTHREQYF. The chain is built from TRBV10-2 and TRBJ2-7; D is perhaps TRBD2 (6 bases). The germline CDR1 and CDR2 sequences are WSHSY and SAAADI. With 6 bases removed from V and 6 bases from J, the gap between germline ends came to 12 bases. CDR3 size: 12 residues.

The CDR3 sequence: CASSKSQRGEGNIQYF. DNA of the CDR3: TGTGCCAGCAGCAAATCCCAGAGGGGGGAGGGAAACATTCAGTACTTC. The genes are TRBV21-1 and TRBJ2-4; TRBD2, as called in the table, went unchecked against the DNA. TRBV21-1 is a pseudogene. The CDR3 spans 16 residues.

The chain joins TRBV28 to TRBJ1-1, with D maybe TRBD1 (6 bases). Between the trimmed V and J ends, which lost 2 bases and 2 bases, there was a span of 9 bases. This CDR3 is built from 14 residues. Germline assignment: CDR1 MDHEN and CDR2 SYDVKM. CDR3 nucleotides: TGTGCCAGCAGTTTACAGGGGTTTAACACTGAAGCTTTCTTT. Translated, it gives CASSLQGFNTEAFF.

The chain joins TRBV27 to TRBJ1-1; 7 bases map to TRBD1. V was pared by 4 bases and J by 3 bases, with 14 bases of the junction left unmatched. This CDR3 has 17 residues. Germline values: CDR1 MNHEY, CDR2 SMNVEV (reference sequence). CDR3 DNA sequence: TGTGCCAGCAGTTCCGTTCGTTTAAAGGGGGCGGACACTGAAGCTTTCTTT. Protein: CASSSVRLKGADTEAFF.

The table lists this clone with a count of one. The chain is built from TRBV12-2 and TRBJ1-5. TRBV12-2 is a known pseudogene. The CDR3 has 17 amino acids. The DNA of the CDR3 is TGTGCAAGTCGCCCCCGACGGGGGCGTTATAGCAATCAGCCCCAGCATTTT. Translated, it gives CASRPRRGRYSNQPQHF.

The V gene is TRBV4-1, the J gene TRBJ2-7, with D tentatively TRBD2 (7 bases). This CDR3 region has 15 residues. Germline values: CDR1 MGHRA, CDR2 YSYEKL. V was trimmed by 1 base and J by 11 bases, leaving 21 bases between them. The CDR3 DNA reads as TGCGCCAGCAGCCAAGGCGTGGAGGGGGGGTTGAGTGAGTACTTC. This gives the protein CASSQGVEGGLSEYF.